Listed here are 7 T cell receptor beta chains from one sample, sequenced in a study of beta chain features in type 1 diabetes. Every isolated RNA sample was fully reverse transcribed, so sequencing captured expressed TCRB transcripts. This table comes from immunoSEQ multiplex PCR, and its TCRdb copy is limited to in-frame clones, with some not included. The table has about 110,000 clones, around 40% seen once. The sequenced material came from stem cell memory CD4+ T cells from blood. These TCRs come from a woman aged 18-29 years in good health.

This clone came up a few times. The chain uses TRBV2 and TRBJ1-5, with 9 bases aligning to TRBD1. This CDR3 region has 15 residues. V was pared by 6 bases and J by 5 bases, with 8 bases of the junction left unmatched. Germline V CDR1 and CDR2: SNHLY, FYNNEI. The CDR3 DNA reads as TGTGCCAGCAGGAGTTCCGGGACAGGGCATCAGCCCCAGCATTTT. Protein product: CASRSSGTGHQPQHF.

The chain joins TRBV14 to TRBJ2-5, with TRBD1 identical over 8 bases. CDR1 and CDR2 from the germline V gene are SGHDN and FVKESK. With 7 bases clipped from V and 4 bases from J, the junction kept 5 bases outside the gene matches. The CDR3 is made up of 13 amino acids. In DNA, the CDR3 is TGTGCCAGCATCCTCAGGGGGCGAGAGACCCAGTACTTC. Its protein is CASILRGRETQYF.

This chain uses TRBV7-9 with TRBJ1-1; 8 bases fit TRBD1. This CDR3 is built from 14 residues. From germline, CDR1 is SEHNR and CDR2 FQNEAQ (reference sequence). The V gene end was trimmed by 6 bases and the J gene end by 6 bases; junction bases not matched to a gene: 9. The CDR3 region is CASSYRQGSAEAFF. The CDR3 region has the DNA TGTGCCAGCAGTTACCGACAGGGGAGCGCTGAAGCTTTCTTT.

The chain employs TRBV7-3 and TRBJ2-1; 7 bases line up with TRBD1. Germline CDR1 reads SGHTA; CDR2 reads FQGTGA. Trimming removed 0 bases from V and 6 bases from J; junction bases left unmatched: 11. The CDR3 has 17 amino acids. CDR3: CASSLTPFDRERNEQFF. The CDR3 DNA reads TGTGCCAGCAGCTTAACGCCTTTTGACAGGGAACGCAATGAGCAGTTCTTC.

The V gene is TRBV29-1, the J gene TRBJ1-2; tentative D call: TRBD1 (6 bases). V dropped 6 bases and J dropped 7 bases, with 24 bases sitting between them. The germline V gene has CDR1 SQVTM and CDR2 ANQGSEA. The CDR3 length is 15 residues. The CDR3 spells CSVLPRGGRGSGYTF. For the CDR3, the DNA is TGCAGCGTCCTCCCCCGGGGGGGGCGCGGGTCTGGCTACACCTTC.

There are a few counts of this clone. V usage is TRBV7-2 and J usage is TRBJ2-1, with 13 nucleotides matching TRBD2. Germline loops: CDR1 SGHTA, CDR2 FQGNSA. The J segment lost 6 bases and the V segment lost 1 base, leaving 0 bases of the junction unmatched. There are 15 residues in the CDR3. CDR3 DNA: TGTGCCAGCAGCTTAGGGACTAGCGGGGGCAATGAGCAGTTCTTC. Translation: CASSLGTSGGNEQFF.

The sample holds a few counts of this clone. The chain has TRBV9 and TRBJ2-3; no clear D gene. Germline CDR1 SGDLS, CDR2 YYNGEE. V was pared by 4 bases and J by 0 bases, with 15 bases between. The CDR3 is made up of 16 amino acids. The CDR3 loop is CASSPHLGGSTDTQYF. The DNA of the CDR3 is TGTGCCAGCAGCCCTCATTTAGGCGGAAGCACAGATACGCAGTATTTT.